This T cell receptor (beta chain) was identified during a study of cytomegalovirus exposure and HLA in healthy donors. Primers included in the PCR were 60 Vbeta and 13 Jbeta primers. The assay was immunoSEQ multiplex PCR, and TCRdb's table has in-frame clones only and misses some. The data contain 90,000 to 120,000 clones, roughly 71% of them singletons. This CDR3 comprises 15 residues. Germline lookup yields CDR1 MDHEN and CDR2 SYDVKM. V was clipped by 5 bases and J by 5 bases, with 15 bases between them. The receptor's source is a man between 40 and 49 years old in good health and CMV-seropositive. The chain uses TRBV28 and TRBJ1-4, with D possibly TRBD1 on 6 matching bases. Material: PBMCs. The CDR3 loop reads CASSLRGGGNEKLFF. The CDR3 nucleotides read TGTGCCAGCAGTCTCCGGGGAGGGGGGAATGAAAAACTGTTTTTT.